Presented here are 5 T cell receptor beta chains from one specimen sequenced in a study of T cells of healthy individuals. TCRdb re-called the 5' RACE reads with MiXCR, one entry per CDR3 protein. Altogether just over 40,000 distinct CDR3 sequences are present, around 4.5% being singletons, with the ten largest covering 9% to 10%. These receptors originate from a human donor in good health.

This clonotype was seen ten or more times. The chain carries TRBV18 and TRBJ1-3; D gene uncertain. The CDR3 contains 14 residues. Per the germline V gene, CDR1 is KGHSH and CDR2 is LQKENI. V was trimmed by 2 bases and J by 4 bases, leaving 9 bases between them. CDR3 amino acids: CASSPATAGNTIYF. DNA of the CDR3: TGTGCCAGCTCACCAGCGACGGCCGGAAACACCATATATTTT.

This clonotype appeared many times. The CDR3 DNA sequence: TGCAGTGCTAGAGTCGATATGGGACAGGGGTACAGGGATGGCTACACCTTC. It translates to CSARVDMGQGYRDGYTF. The V gene is TRBV20-1, the J gene TRBJ1-2; 10 positions agree with TRBD1. This CDR3 contains 17 residues. Germline trimming cut 1 base from V and 6 bases from J; bases unmatched to any gene: 14. CDR1 and CDR2 from the germline V gene are DFQATT and SNEGSKA (reference sequence).

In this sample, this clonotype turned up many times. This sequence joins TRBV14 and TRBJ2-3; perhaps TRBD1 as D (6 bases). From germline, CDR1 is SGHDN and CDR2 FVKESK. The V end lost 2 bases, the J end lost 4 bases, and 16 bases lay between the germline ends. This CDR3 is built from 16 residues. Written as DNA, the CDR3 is TGTGCCAGCAGCCAACTGCAGGGGATGACGGCAGATACGCAGTATTTT. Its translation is CASSQLQGMTADTQYF.

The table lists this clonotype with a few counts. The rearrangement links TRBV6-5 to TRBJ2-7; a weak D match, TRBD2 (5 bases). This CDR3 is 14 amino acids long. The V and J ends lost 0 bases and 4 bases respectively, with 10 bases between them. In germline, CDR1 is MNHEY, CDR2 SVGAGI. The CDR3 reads CASSYSSGGYEQYF. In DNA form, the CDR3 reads TGTGCCAGCAGTTACTCGAGTGGAGGATACGAGCAGTACTTC.

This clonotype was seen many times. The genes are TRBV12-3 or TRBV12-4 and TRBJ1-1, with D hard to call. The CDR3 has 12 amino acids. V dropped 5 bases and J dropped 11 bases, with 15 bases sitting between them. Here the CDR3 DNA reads TGTGCCAGCAGTCCGCGTTGGGGAAGGGCTTTCTTT. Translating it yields CASSPRWGRAFF.